A single sample is the source of the 20 T cell receptor beta chains below, sequenced in a study of CD8 T cells in ankylosing spondylitis. The antigens these receptors bind are not known. Whole-study findings and limits: A TCR beta motif made of fewer than ten highly homologous variants seemed typical of ankylosing spondylitis blood.

TCRdb re-derived calls from the 5' RACE reads in MiXCR, one entry per CDR3 protein. The sample has around 770,000 distinct CDR3 sequences, approximately 12% seen once. Sequenced: blood, either unsorted or a sorted T cell fraction (not recorded which). The receptors come from a male donor with ankylosing spondylitis.

The rearrangement links TRBV4-1 to TRBJ2-7, with unresolved D. Trimming cost V 0 bases and J 1 base, with 16 bases left between them. Germline CDR1 reads MGHRA; CDR2 reads YSYEKL. The CDR3 contains 17 residues. CDR3: CASSQDGNSAHSYEQYF. DNA for the CDR3: TGCGCCAGCAGCCAAGATGGGAACAGCGCCCATTCCTACGAGCAGTACTTC.

This clonotype was counted between two and nine times. The chain employs TRBV4-3 and TRBJ1-2; 7 bases agree with TRBD1. From germline, CDR1 is LGHNA and CDR2 YSLEER. The CDR3 has 16 residues. J gave up 0 bases and V 0 bases, and 4 bases lay outside the gene matches. The CDR3 bases are TGCGCCAGCAGCCAAGATTTCGGGACAGCTAACTATGGCTACACCTTC. It is translated as CASSQDFGTANYGYTF.

V and J are TRBV6-2 or TRBV6-3 and TRBJ2-5; D perhaps matches TRBD1 (6 bases). Germline V gene data show CDR1 as MNHEY and CDR2 as SVGEGT. V lost 5 bases and J 4 bases, leaving 20 bases between the germline ends. CDR3 length: 16 amino acids. CDR3 protein: CASSAGTPGRRETQYF. CDR3 in DNA: TGTGCCAGCAGTGCCGGGACACCCGGCCGCAGAGAGACCCAGTACTTC.

The chain combines TRBV6-2 or TRBV6-3 with TRBJ2-5, with a tentative D call TRBD2 (6 bases). The CDR3 sequence is 13 residues long. With 6 bases removed from V and 3 bases from J, the gap between germline ends came to 11 bases. The germline V gene has CDR1 MNHEY and CDR2 SVGEGT. The CDR3 sequence is CASRASVEETQYF. The CDR3 region has the DNA TGTGCCAGCAGAGCTAGCGTAGAAGAGACCCAGTACTTC.

Only a few counts were recorded for this clonotype. V and J are TRBV6-5 and TRBJ1-1, with D tentatively TRBD1 (5 bases). Germline CDR1 and CDR2: MNHEY and SVGAGI. Trimming removed 1 base from V and 5 bases from J, with 11 bases in between. This CDR3 is built from 14 residues. The CDR3 loop reads CASSYYPGRTEAFF. The CDR3 nucleotides are TGTGCCAGCAGTTACTATCCAGGGAGAACTGAAGCTTTCTTT.

This clonotype was observed a few times. This sequence joins TRBV19 and TRBJ1-1; D ambiguous. The CDR3 covers 15 residues. The germline V gene has CDR1 LNHDA and CDR2 SQIVND (reference sequence). Trimming took off 2 bases at V and 1 base at J, with 11 bases between the two ends. The CDR3 region is CASSIIGRWNTEAFF. The DNA for the CDR3 is TGTGCCAGTAGTATAATAGGACGGTGGAACACTGAAGCTTTCTTT.

The table lists this clonotype with a few counts. The chain combines TRBV20-1 with TRBJ2-3; D may be TRBD1 (5 bases). The V end lost 4 bases, the J end lost 5 bases, and 13 bases lay between the germline ends. The CDR3 totals 13 residues. CDR1 and CDR2 (germline): DFQATT, SNEGSKA (reference sequence). The DNA of the CDR3 is TGCAGTGCTAAACGGATAGGGGTAGATACGCAGTATTTT. This sequence encodes CSAKRIGVDTQYF.

This clonotype has more than one count but fewer than ten. The chain combines TRBV20-1 with TRBJ1-2, with D hard to call. The CDR3 has 13 residues. V was shortened by 5 bases and J by 4 bases, with 14 bases between the two germline ends. From germline, CDR1 is DFQATT and CDR2 SNEGSKA (reference sequence). CDR3 region: CSAHREPSYGYTF. In nucleotides, the CDR3 is TGCAGTGCTCACCGGGAGCCCTCCTATGGCTACACCTTC.

The rearrangement uses TRBV7-9 and TRBJ2-1, with D maybe TRBD2 (5 bases). The germline V and J ends were trimmed by 5 bases and 7 bases, with 18 bases remaining between them. The CDR3 spans 15 residues. Germline V gene lookup returns CDR1 SEHNR and CDR2 FQNEAQ (reference sequence). The CDR3 region is CASSREGVASNEQFF. In nucleotides, the CDR3 is TGTGCCAGCAGCCGAGAGGGCGTGGCTAGTAATGAGCAGTTCTTC.

The table lists this clonotype with many counts. This chain uses TRBV20-1 with TRBJ2-1, with a tentative D call TRBD2 (6 bases). The CDR3 runs to 16 residues. Germline V lookup: CDR1 DFQATT, CDR2 SNEGSKA (reference sequence). V was shortened by 3 bases and J by 1 base, with 16 bases between the two germline ends. The CDR3 loop reads CSASGAGLASYNEQFF. CDR3 bases: TGCAGTGCTAGTGGGGCGGGGCTAGCGTCCTACAATGAGCAGTTCTTC.

This clonotype was detected ten times or more. The chain links TRBV20-1 to TRBJ2-1, with 11 bases matching TRBD2. The length of the CDR3 is 15 residues. CDR1 DFQATT and CDR2 SNEGSKA come from the germline V gene (reference sequence). Trimming cost V 5 bases and J 7 bases; bases outside gene matches: 10. As DNA, the CDR3 is TGCAGTGCTGTAAAAACTAGCGGGGGTATAAATGAGCAGTTCTTC. Translating gives CSAVKTSGGINEQFF.

This clonotype was recorded many times. The rearrangement joins TRBV28 to TRBJ2-6; no definite D call. Trimming stripped 1 base from V and 0 bases from J, with 4 bases between. The CDR3 has 15 residues. The germline V gene encodes CDR1 MDHEN and CDR2 SYDVKM. DNA of the CDR3: TGTGCCAGCAGTTTATCAGGCTCTGGGGCCAACGTCCTGACTTTC. It encodes CASSLSGSGANVLTF.

The rearrangement joins TRBV6-6 to TRBJ2-1; TRBD1 agrees at 7 bases. Trimming removed 8 bases from V and 10 bases from J; junction bases left unmatched: 8. Looked up from germline, CDR1 is MNHNY and CDR2 is SVGAGI (reference sequence). The CDR3 consists of 12 residues. This CDR3 is CASEQGIGEQFF. The CDR3 DNA is TGTGCCAGCGAACAGGGGATAGGCGAGCAGTTCTTC.

This clonotype was observed at least ten times. This chain connects TRBV7-9 to TRBJ1-2; tentative D call: TRBD1 (5 bases). The CDR3 loop spans 16 amino acids. Germline V gene lookup returns CDR1 SEHNR and CDR2 FQNEAQ (reference sequence). V was clipped by 8 bases and J by 4 bases, with 23 bases between them. This chain's CDR3 is CASRRGGREVRYGYTF. CDR3 nucleotides: TGTGCCAGCCGAAGGGGAGGGAGAGAAGTACGCTATGGCTACACCTTC.

The CDR3 nucleotides are TGTGCCAGCAGTTACCCCTCTTATGGACTAGCGGGAAACACAGATACGCAGTATTTT. Protein product: CASSYPSYGLAGNTDTQYF. The chain has TRBV6-5 and TRBJ2-3, with TRBD2 matching 12 bases. The V gene end was trimmed by 2 bases and the J gene end by 2 bases; junction bases not matched to a gene: 11. The CDR3 consists of 19 residues. Germline CDR1 MNHEY, CDR2 SVGAGI.

A few counts support this clonotype. The chain uses TRBV29-1 and TRBJ2-2; D could derive from TRBD1 or TRBD2 (5 bases each). V was shortened by 6 bases and J by 1 base, with 18 bases between the two germline ends. Germline CDR1 is SQVTM and CDR2 is ANQGSEA. This CDR3 is built from 16 residues. For the CDR3, the DNA is TGCAGCGTACGCCGTCCCGGGACGGAGAACACCGGGGAGCTGTTTTTT. This translates into CSVRRPGTENTGELFF.

The chain couples TRBV20-1 to TRBJ2-1, with 13 nucleotides matching TRBD2. CDR3 size: 13 residues. Germline values: CDR1 DFQATT, CDR2 SNEGSKA (reference sequence). V shed 4 bases, J shed 9 bases, and the junction held 3 bases outside the gene matches. CDR3 region: CSATLAGGGEQFF. The CDR3 DNA reads TGCAGTGCTACACTAGCGGGAGGGGGTGAGCAGTTCTTC.

The chain employs TRBV25-1 and TRBJ1-5; D is uncertain. Germline V gives CDR1 MGHDK, CDR2 SYGVNS. The V end was cut by 1 base, the J end by 6 bases, with 10 bases between. CDR3 length: 14 amino acids. CDR3 residues: CASSELEEGQPQHF. The CDR3 region has the DNA TGTGCCAGCAGTGAATTAGAGGAGGGTCAGCCCCAGCATTTT.

This clonotype was seen only a few times. This chain joins TRBV4-3 and TRBJ2-3, with 9 bases fitting TRBD2. The germline V gene encodes CDR1 LGHNA and CDR2 YSLEER. This CDR3 comprises 17 residues. V gave up 4 bases and J gave up 1 base; unmatched junction bases: 9. The CDR3 is CASSRGGSSGGTDTQYF. Written as DNA, the CDR3 is TGCGCCAGCAGCCGGGGGGGTTCTAGCGGGGGCACAGATACGCAGTATTTT.

This CDR3 is CASSQGRGPTEAFF. The CDR3, as DNA: TGTGCCAGCAGCCAAGGTCGGGGACCGACTGAAGCTTTCTTT. The chain joins TRBV3-1 to TRBJ1-1; possible D gene TRBD1, 5 bases. The CDR3 sequence is 14 residues long. The V end lost 1 base, the J end lost 5 bases, and 11 bases lay between the germline ends. Germline CDR1 and CDR2: LGHDT and YNNKEL (reference sequence).